These 16 T cell receptor beta chains originate from one sample sequenced in a study of PD-1 blockade in classical Hodgkin lymphoma. Patients all relapsed after autologous stem cell transplantation, and there was variation in brentuximab vedotin exposure. Using immunoSEQ multiplex PCR, the repertoire was profiled, and TCRdb retains in-frame clones only, with some absent. The repertoire includes roughly 14,000 clones, 78% of them detected once, and about 25% sits in the top ten. The material sequenced was peripheral blood mononuclear cells (PBMCs), taken before the second cycle of nivolumab. The source is a human donor with classical Hodgkin lymphoma.

There are a few counts of this clone. V is TRBV5-4 and J is TRBJ2-5, with a possible D match to TRBD2 (5 bases). In germline, CDR1 is SGHNT, CDR2 YYREEE (reference sequence). V was pared by 4 bases and J by 2 bases, with 15 bases between. CDR3 length equals 15 residues. The CDR3 nucleotides read TGTGCCAGCAGCCCACCAGGCGAGGGACAAGAGACCCAGTACTTC. Translation: CASSPPGEGQETQYF.

The chain is built from TRBV14 and TRBJ1-1; D perhaps matches TRBD1 (6 bases). V was cut by 4 bases and J by 1 base, with 10 bases left in between. CDR1 and CDR2 (germline): SGHDN, FVKESK. The CDR3 has 14 residues. The CDR3 here is CASSPWTENTEAFF. DNA of the CDR3: TGTGCCAGCAGCCCATGGACAGAGAACACTGAAGCTTTCTTT.

V and J are TRBV11-2 and TRBJ1-1; no firm D call. The CDR3 runs to 13 residues. The V and J ends lost 1 base and 2 bases respectively, with 5 bases between them. Per the germline V gene, CDR1 is SGHAT and CDR2 is FQNNGV. The CDR3 region has the DNA TGTGCCAGCAGCTTAGGAGAAAACACTGAAGCTTTCTTT. It is translated as CASSLGENTEAFF.

V gene TRBV18 combines with J gene TRBJ2-7; D is uncertain. Germline values: CDR1 KGHSH, CDR2 LQKENI. This CDR3 contains 13 residues. Between the trimmed V and J ends, which lost 3 bases and 2 bases, there was a span of 8 bases. The CDR3 protein is CASSPGQTYEQYF. CDR3 sequence (DNA): TGTGCCAGCTCACCCGGGCAGACCTACGAGCAGTACTTC.

The chain links TRBV6-1 to TRBJ2-7, with 9 bases matching TRBD1. The CDR3 has 14 amino acids. Unmatched junction bases numbered 8, after V lost 9 bases and J lost 2 bases. In germline, CDR1 is MNHNS, CDR2 SASEGT. Written as DNA, the CDR3 is TGTGCCAGTATAGGGGGGACAGGGACCTACGAGCAGTACTTC. Translating gives CASIGGTGTYEQYF.

This clone is a singleton in its sample. V usage is TRBV7-2 and J usage is TRBJ2-7; TRBD2 might be the D (6 bases). V shed 5 bases and J shed 4 bases, with 15 bases lying between them. Germline CDR1 reads SGHTA; CDR2 reads FQGNSA. The CDR3 length is 14 residues. CDR3 protein: CASSVGRGPYEQYF. The CDR3 region has the DNA TGTGCCAGCAGCGTGGGGCGGGGCCCGTACGAGCAGTACTTC. The complete variable domain, with remaining parts taken from reference TRBV7-2 and TRBJ2-7, reads GAGVSQSPSNKVTEKGKDVELRCDPISGHTALYWYRQSLGQGLEFLIYFQGNSAPDKSGLPSDRFSAERTGGSVSTLTIQRTQQEDSAVYLCASSVGRGPYEQYFGPGTRLTVT.

The chain has TRBV5-1 and TRBJ2-1; 9 nucleotides line up with TRBD2. Germline V lookup: CDR1 SGHRS, CDR2 YFSETQ. V was pared by 5 bases and J by 0 bases, with 3 bases of the junction left unmatched. The CDR3 has 15 amino acids. The CDR3 protein is CASSVSGSSYNEQFF. CDR3 bases: TGCGCCAGCAGTGTTAGCGGGAGCTCCTACAATGAGCAGTTCTTC.

This rearrangement joins TRBV10-3 to TRBJ1-1; the D is unclear. The CDR3 spans 11 residues. Germline V gene sequence: CDR1 ENHRY, CDR2 SYGVKD. V lost 6 bases to trimming and J lost 8 bases, with 10 bases between them. The CDR3 DNA is TGTGCCATCAGCGCAGGATTGGAAGCTTTCTTT. Its translation is CAISAGLEAFF.

The chain is built from TRBV5-1 and TRBJ1-5; 8 nucleotides match TRBD1. The CDR3 extends over 16 amino acids. Trimming took 4 bases from V and 4 from J; bases not matched to a gene: 10. CDR1 and CDR2 from the germline V gene are SGHRS and YFSETQ. CDR3 in amino acids: CASSLGTGLLNQPQHF. In nucleotides, the CDR3 is TGCGCCAGCAGCCTCGGGACAGGCTTACTAAATCAGCCCCAGCATTTT.

In this sample, this clone turned up once. The chain combines TRBV5-4 with TRBJ1-2; 7 bases match TRBD1. Germline V CDR1 and CDR2: SGHNT, YYREEE (reference sequence). The V segment lost 4 bases and the J segment 7 bases; nucleotides outside the gene matches: 7. This CDR3 comprises 13 residues. Here the CDR3 reads CASSRTGVSGYTF. The CDR3 bases are TGTGCCAGCAGCCGTACAGGGGTCTCTGGCTACACCTTC.

This chain uses TRBV5-5 with TRBJ1-2; 8 positions agree with TRBD1. Germline V gene lookup returns CDR1 SGHKS and CDR2 YYEKEE (reference sequence). Trimming took 0 bases from V and 8 from J; bases not matched to a gene: 6. The CDR3 is 14 amino acids. This CDR3 reads CASSLEGDRRGYTF. DNA for the CDR3: TGTGCCAGCAGCTTGGAAGGGGACAGGCGGGGCTACACCTTC.

This clone was detected only once. V gene TRBV30 combines with J gene TRBJ2-1, with 10 bases aligning to TRBD2. The germline V gene encodes CDR1 GTSNPN and CDR2 SVGIG (reference sequence). With 4 bases clipped from V and 8 bases from J, the junction kept 2 bases outside the gene matches. This CDR3 spans 12 amino acids. CDR3 nucleotide sequence: TGTGCCTGGAACCTAGCGGGGGATGAGCAGTTCTTC. Its protein product is CAWNLAGDEQFF.

The chain couples TRBV7-6 to TRBJ2-5; tentative D call: TRBD1 (6 bases). Trimming left V 3 bases short and J 2 bases short, with 13 bases between. The CDR3 extends over 15 amino acids. Germline CDR1 and CDR2: SGHVS and FNYEAQ. The CDR3: CASSFGTIFQETQYF. Here the CDR3 DNA reads TGTGCCAGCAGCTTTGGGACAATTTTTCAAGAGACCCAGTACTTC.

The chain carries TRBV4-1 and TRBJ1-2; D is uncertain. The CDR3 length is 16 residues. Germline V gene data show CDR1 as MGHRA and CDR2 as YSYEKL. The V end was cut by 5 bases, the J end by 4 bases, with 20 bases between. CDR3 in DNA: TGCGCCAGCAGCGAAGTAACCTACCGAAAGACCTATGGCTACACCTTC. This sequence encodes CASSEVTYRKTYGYTF.

The V call is TRBV11-3, the J call TRBJ2-7; 9 bases align to TRBD1. The CDR3 has 14 residues. Trimming cost V 3 bases and J 3 bases; bases outside gene matches: 3. The germline V gene encodes CDR1 SGHNT and CDR2 YENEEA. CDR3: CASSFGQGNYEQYF. DNA for the CDR3: TGTGCCAGCAGCTTTGGACAGGGGAACTACGAGCAGTACTTC.

The rearrangement uses TRBV11-2 and TRBJ1-3; D gene ambiguous. V was cut by 3 bases and J by 6 bases, with 12 bases left in between. CDR3 length: 14 amino acids. Germline V gene data show CDR1 as SGHAT and CDR2 as FQNNGV. For the CDR3, the DNA is TGTGCCAGCAGCTTTTCCCGGCCCGAAAACACCATATATTTT. As protein: CASSFSRPENTIYF.